The 25 T cell receptor beta chains presented below share a single source sample, sequenced in a study of OX40 agonist ivuxolimab in advanced cancers. Here immunoSEQ multiplex PCR was the method, and the copy in TCRdb shows in-frame clones only, minus some. The sample yields tens of thousands of clones, more than 85% seen once. The sequencing here drew on CD4+ or CD8+ T cells sorted from blood, taken in a trial of the OX40 agonist ivuxolimab. These receptor sequences come from an adult with an advanced solid tumor such as melanoma, head and neck, liver or kidney cancer.

DNA of the CDR3: TGCGCCAGCAGCTTGGGAAGGCGGAGTGAAAAACTGTTTTTT. Translating it yields CASSLGRRSEKLFF. The chain recombines TRBV5-1 with TRBJ1-4; D remains unclear. The V and J ends lost 0 bases and 7 bases respectively, with 10 bases between them. CDR3 length: 14 residues. Germline loops: CDR1 SGHRS, CDR2 YFSETQ.

The chain recombines TRBV15 with TRBJ2-7; 7 bases fit TRBD2. CDR1 is LNHNV, CDR2 YYDKDF, per germline (reference sequence). The CDR3 totals 12 residues. Trimming at V came to 0 bases and at J to 7 bases, leaving 0 bases not matched to a gene. The CDR3 is CATSREAGEQYF. CDR3 nucleotide sequence: TGTGCCACCAGCAGAGAAGCGGGAGAGCAGTACTTC.

The V gene is TRBV29-1, the J gene TRBJ2-3; possibly TRBD1 for D (8 bases). Trimming stripped 5 bases from V and 5 bases from J, with 11 bases between. Germline values: CDR1 SQVTM, CDR2 ANQGSEA. The CDR3 loop spans 12 amino acids. As DNA, the CDR3 is TGCAGCGTTTACAGGGGGGGAGATACGCAGTATTTT. Its protein product is CSVYRGGDTQYF.

This clone has just one count. The chain employs TRBV19 and TRBJ2-7, with 10 bases matching TRBD2. CDR1 is LNHDA, CDR2 SQIVND, per germline (reference sequence). The junction had 8 bases not matched to a gene; V was cut back by 1 base and J by 2 bases. This CDR3 is 17 amino acids long. This CDR3 is CASSIGLAGARAYEQYF. In nucleotides, the CDR3 is TGTGCCAGTAGTATAGGCCTAGCGGGAGCACGGGCCTACGAGCAGTACTTC.

The chain links TRBV2 to TRBJ1-1, with D perhaps matching TRBD1 (6 bases). Germline-derived CDR1 and CDR2 are SNHLY and FYNNEI. The CDR3 consists of 11 residues. Trimming removed 6 bases at V and 11 bases at J, with 13 bases between. CDR3 residues: CASSRNRDAFF. Written as DNA, the CDR3 is TGTGCCAGCAGCCGGAACAGGGATGCTTTCTTT.

The CDR3 reads CASSIVGVTGELFF. CDR3 coding DNA: TGTGCCAGTAGTATAGTCGGTGTCACCGGGGAGCTGTTTTTT. This chain uses TRBV19 with TRBJ2-2; D is undetermined. V lost 1 base and J lost 4, with 7 bases in between. This CDR3 contains 14 residues. In germline, CDR1 is LNHDA, CDR2 SQIVND (reference sequence).

The CDR3 nucleotides are TGCGCCAGCAGTTGGACAGGGGTAAACACCGGGGAGCTGTTTTTT. Translation gives CASSWTGVNTGELFF. This chain joins TRBV5-1 and TRBJ2-2; 9 bases map to TRBD1. The V gene's germline CDR1 is SGHRS and CDR2 YFSETQ. The length of the CDR3 is 15 residues. The ends lost 5 bases at V and 2 bases at J; junction bases unmatched: 4.

This chain uses TRBV6-5 with TRBJ2-7, with 7 bases identical to TRBD2. CDR3 length: 15 residues. Germline V gives CDR1 MNHEY, CDR2 SVGAGI. J gave up 0 bases and V 0 bases, and 2 bases lay outside the gene matches. DNA of the CDR3: TGTGCCAGCAGTTACTCTGGCGGGAGCTCCTACGAGCAGTACTTC. This translates into CASSYSGGSSYEQYF.

This clone was observed a handful of times. The CDR3 reads CAWSPLGGLKTQYF. For the CDR3, the DNA is TGTGCCTGGAGTCCCCTGGGGGGGTTGAAGACCCAGTACTTC. This rearrangement joins TRBV30 to TRBJ2-5; TRBD2 aligns across 7 bases. The ends lost 2 bases at V and 6 bases at J; junction bases unmatched: 9. The germline CDR1 and CDR2 sequences are GTSNPN and SVGIG (reference sequence). This CDR3 spans 14 amino acids.

The chain joins TRBV28 to TRBJ2-7, with 9 nucleotides matching TRBD2. The V gene end was trimmed by 4 bases and the J gene end by 3 bases; junction bases not matched to a gene: 10. This CDR3 contains 16 residues. Per germline, CDR1 MDHEN and CDR2 SYDVKM. The CDR3 reads CASSSLSSGRFYEQYF. The CDR3 DNA is TGTGCCAGCAGTTCCCTGAGTAGCGGGAGATTCTACGAGCAGTACTTC. Drawing the rest from reference TRBV28 and TRBJ2-7, the complete variable domain is DVKVTQSSRYLVKRTGEKVFLECVQDMDHENMFWYRQDPGLGLRLIYFSYDVKMKEKGDIPEGYSVSREKKERFSLILESASTNQTSMYLCASSSLSSGRFYEQYFGPGTRLTVT.

This chain connects TRBV2 to TRBJ2-3; 11 bases match TRBD2. Germline V gene sequence: CDR1 SNHLY, CDR2 FYNNEI. After removal of 3 bases from V and 4 bases from J, the junction contained 6 bases not matched to a gene. The CDR3 runs to 16 residues. The CDR3 DNA reads TGTGCCAGCAGTGATCTAGCGGGAGGAGACGCAGATACGCAGTATTTT. Translating it yields CASSDLAGGDADTQYF. Full variable domain (missing parts from reference TRBV2 and TRBJ2-3): EPEVTQTPSHQVTQMGQEVILRCVPISNHLYFYWYRQILGQKVEFLVSFYNNEISEKSEIFDDQFSVERPDGSNFTLKIRSTKLEDSAMYFCASSDLAGGDADTQYFGPGTRLTVL.

This chain links TRBV28 with TRBJ1-2; D is uncertain. CDR1 and CDR2 (germline): MDHEN, SYDVKM. CDR3 size: 13 residues. Trimming took 3 bases from V and 1 from J, leaving 6 bases between them. The CDR3 sequence is CASSFSSNYGYTF. CDR3 DNA: TGTGCCAGCAGTTTTTCGAGTAACTATGGCTACACCTTC.

This chain links TRBV19 with TRBJ2-2, with 7 bases lining up with TRBD1. Germline V gene lookup returns CDR1 LNHDA and CDR2 SQIVND (reference sequence). The CDR3 length is 14 residues. Trimming took 4 bases from V and 5 from J; bases not matched to a gene: 4. In nucleotides, the CDR3 is TGTGCCAGTAGTAATTACAGGGGAACCGGGGAGCTGTTTTTT. Translation: CASSNYRGTGELFF.

The rearrangement joins TRBV5-6 to TRBJ2-5; no definite D call. With 0 bases removed from V and 2 bases from J, the gap between germline ends came to 11 bases. The CDR3 is 15 amino acids. CDR1 and CDR2 (germline): SGHDT, YYEEEE. In DNA form, the CDR3 reads TGTGCCAGCAGCTTGGGTTTAACGATGCAAGAGACCCAGTACTTC. It yields the protein CASSLGLTMQETQYF.

This clone has a single count. The V call is TRBV18, the J call TRBJ1-2, with unresolved D. This CDR3 region has 14 residues. Germline-derived CDR1 and CDR2 are KGHSH and LQKENI. The V and J ends lost 0 bases and 4 bases respectively, with 9 bases between them. The CDR3 here is CASSPPNSGYGYTF. CDR3 nucleotide sequence: TGTGCCAGCTCACCACCAAACAGTGGCTATGGCTACACCTTC.

Remarks on this clone: At one end the junction does not follow the germline gene, possibly because of a read error. The CDR3 loop is CASSLPGGGAEQYF. CDR3 in DNA: TGTGCCAGCAGCTTGCCGGGAGGGGGCGCCGAGCAGTACTTC. The V and J genes are TRBV5-3 and TRBJ2-7; tentatively, D is TRBD2 (8 bases). TRBV5-3 is assigned to the ORF class and has an uncertain function. This CDR3 contains 14 residues.

Written as DNA, the CDR3 is TGTGCCAGCAGTTACTCGAATGGGGAGACCCAGTACTTC. The encoded protein is CASSYSNGETQYF. This chain links TRBV6-5 with TRBJ2-5; D unclear. Per germline, CDR1 MNHEY and CDR2 SVGAGI. The ends were cut back, 0 bases at V and 5 bases at J, with 7 bases in the middle. The CDR3 is 13 residues long.

The rearrangement uses TRBV7-9 and TRBJ1-2, with 7 bases identical to TRBD1. The CDR3 has 14 residues. V lost 5 bases and J lost 7; bases outside the gene matches: 10. Germline V gene data show CDR1 as SEHNR and CDR2 as FQNEAQ (reference sequence). The CDR3: CASSLGGTGVGYTF. For the CDR3, the DNA is TGTGCCAGCAGCCTAGGGGGCACCGGAGTTGGCTACACCTTC.

V usage is TRBV27 and J usage is TRBJ2-3; TRBD2 matches 10 bases. CDR3 length: 14 residues. Germline V lookup: CDR1 MNHEY, CDR2 SMNVEV (reference sequence). Trimming took 5 bases from V and 6 from J; bases not matched to a gene: 5. The CDR3 DNA reads as TGTGCCAGCAGTAGCGGGAGGGCCTCTGATACGCAGTATTTT. This sequence encodes CASSSGRASDTQYF.

The chain has TRBV9 and TRBJ2-5; D ambiguous. The germline V gene encodes CDR1 SGDLS and CDR2 YYNGEE. V was cut by 0 bases and J by 2 bases, with 11 bases left in between. The CDR3 runs to 15 residues. Here the CDR3 DNA reads TGTGCCAGCAGCGTAGGCCCGACTGGGCAAGAGACCCAGTACTTC. Protein product: CASSVGPTGQETQYF.

The chain combines TRBV7-2 with TRBJ2-5, with 8 bases that match TRBD1. The CDR3 is 13 residues long. Germline CDR1 is SGHTA and CDR2 is FQGNSA. The V and J ends lost 4 bases and 7 bases, in that order; junction bases with no gene match: 5. The DNA of the CDR3 is TGTGCCAGCAGCTCGGACAGGGCACGGACCCAGTACTTC. Encoded protein: CASSSDRARTQYF.

This clone was found once. The CDR3 protein is CSVSQRGGASTEAFF. CDR3 DNA: TGCAGCGTTTCCCAACGTGGTGGGGCAAGTACTGAAGCTTTCTTT. The J gene is TRBJ1-1, the V gene TRBV29-1; D may be TRBD1 (5 bases). From germline, CDR1 is SQVTM and CDR2 ANQGSEA. The CDR3 loop spans 15 amino acids. Trimming shortened V by 5 bases and J by 5 bases, and 21 bases separated the two germline ends.

The chain carries TRBV5-1 and TRBJ2-1, with 8 bases lining up with TRBD2. The germline V gene encodes CDR1 SGHRS and CDR2 YFSETQ. The CDR3 consists of 17 residues. The junction had 13 bases not matched to a gene; V was cut back by 2 bases and J by 6 bases. The CDR3 DNA reads as TGCGCCAGCAGCTTAAACGGGAGAGCGGGGGCGGGCAATGAGCAGTTCTTC. It specifies CASSLNGRAGAGNEQFF.

This clone came up once. The CDR3 region has the DNA TGTGCCAGCCTCGGGACACTGTCCTCAGATACGCAGTATTTT. It codes for CASLGTLSSDTQYF. The chain joins TRBV2 to TRBJ2-3, with a tentative D call TRBD1 (6 bases). Germline CDR1 SNHLY, CDR2 FYNNEI. The V gene lost 8 bases and the J gene lost 4 bases, with 16 bases spanning the gap. This CDR3 spans 14 amino acids. Supplemented by reference TRBV2 and TRBJ2-3, the full variable domain reads EPEVTQTPSHQVTQMGQEVILRCVPISNHLYFYWYRQILGQKVEFLVSFYNNEISEKSEIFDDQFSVERPDGSNFTLKIRSTKLEDSAMYFCASLGTLSSDTQYFGPGTRLTVL.

V usage is TRBV5-1 and J usage is TRBJ1-3; D might be TRBD1 (5 bases). This CDR3 region has 15 residues. Deletions cut 5 bases from V and 4 bases from J, with 16 bases between. The germline gives CDR1 SGHRS, CDR2 YFSETQ. The CDR3 is CASRAGGQAGNTIYF. The CDR3 region has the DNA TGCGCCAGCAGAGCGGGGGGTCAGGCCGGAAACACCATATATTTT.